The clone carrying this T cell receptor (beta chain) was seen at least ten times. V was shortened by 7 bases and J by 4 bases, with 14 bases between the two germline ends. CDR1 and CDR2 (germline): SGHVS, FQNEAQ. CDR3 length: 14 residues. From the 5' RACE reads, TCRdb called clonotypes with MiXCR, one entry per CDR3 protein. Among 200,000 to 300,000 distinct CDR3 sequences, more than 3.5% were seen once, and the ten largest hold over 15%. The data derive from a study of T cells after yellow fever vaccination. Study-wide context: Fractions containing few cells were prepared with SMART-Seq v4 Ultra Low Input.

The sequencing used PBMCs, collected 15 days after the yellow fever booster vaccination. The chain is built from TRBV7-8 and TRBJ2-1, with D uncertain. The source of this sequence is a man aged 18 to 30 who received the YFV17D yellow fever vaccine. The CDR3 DNA is TGTGCCAGCACCAATTACGGGCCTTACAATGAGCAGTTCTTC. Protein sequence: CASTNYGPYNEQFF.